A selection of T cell receptor beta chains follows, all from one sample in a study of blood T cell repertoires in COVID-19. The assay was immunoSEQ multiplex PCR, and TCRdb's table has in-frame clones only and misses some. Found here are 30,000 to 40,000 clones, 86% of them singletons; the top ten hold roughly 6%. Sequenced: peripheral blood. These receptor sequences come from a woman aged 80 or over with active or convalescent COVID-19. Each CDR3 is given with its conserved first and last residue. The order of the fields is V gene, J gene, D gene, clone size, CDR3 DNA, CDR3 protein. The D gene is left open where the match is weak. The listing skips clone size in some rows; elsewhere it reads once, few, many or a size class.

TRBV3-1/TRBV3-2,TRBJ2-4,-,-,TGTGCCAGCAGCCAAGCCGCGTCCCGAGCTTTAGCCAAAAACATTCAGTACTTC,CASSQAASRALAKNIQYF
TRBV5-4,TRBJ1-2,TRBD1,-,TGTGCCAGCAGCCCTAGGGACAGAGAACATGGCTACACCTTC,CASSPRDREHGYTF
TRBV20-1,TRBJ2-7,-,-,TGCAGTGCTAGTTCTCCAGTAACCTACGAGCAGTACTTC,CSASSPVTYEQYF
TRBV19,TRBJ2-3,-,-,TGTGCCAGTAGTCTGGCAGAAAGCACAGATACGCAGTATTTT,CASSLAESTDTQYF
TRBV21-1,TRBJ2-1,-,few,TGTGCCAGCAGCAATGACAAATCAGGTGGAAATGAGCAGTTCTTC,CASSNDKSGGNEQFF
TRBV11-3,TRBJ2-1,-,-,TGTGCCAGCAGCCCGGACAGGGACTATTACAATGAGCAGTTCTTC,CASSPDRDYYNEQFF
TRBV5-4,TRBJ2-2,-,-,TGTGCCAGCAGCTTGGCCGGGGGGCGCAGGACCGGGGAGCTGTTTTTT,CASSLAGGRRTGELFF
TRBV13,TRBJ2-7,-,-,TGTGCCAGCAGCTTAGGCCGCCGGTCCTACGAGCAGTACTTC,CASSLGRRSYEQYF
TRBV18,TRBJ2-1,TRBD2,-,TGTGCCAGCTCACCATCGCTAGCGGGAAGTATAAATGAGCAGTTCTTC,CASSPSLAGSINEQFF
TRBV28,TRBJ2-3,TRBD2,-,TGTGCCAGCAGTTCCGGGACTAGCGGGAGGGCCAGCACAGATACGCAGTATTTT,CASSSGTSGRASTDTQYF
TRBV7-3,TRBJ2-3,TRBD2,-,TGTGCCAGCAGCGTTATCGGAGGGACTAATGTAGATACGCAGTATTTT,CASSVIGGTNVDTQYF
TRBV5-1,TRBJ2-3,TRBD2,few,TGCGCCAGCAGCTTGGATCCTAGCGGGGCCCGCACAGATACGCAGTATTTT,CASSLDPSGARTDTQYF
TRBV21-1,TRBJ1-2,-,-,TGTGCCAGCAGCAAAGATGACAGTGGCTACACCTTC,CASSKDDSGYTF
TRBV6-6,TRBJ2-7,TRBD1,once,TGTGCCAGCAGTGACCCGGGACAGGGGGCTTACGAGCAGTACTTC,CASSDPGQGAYEQYF